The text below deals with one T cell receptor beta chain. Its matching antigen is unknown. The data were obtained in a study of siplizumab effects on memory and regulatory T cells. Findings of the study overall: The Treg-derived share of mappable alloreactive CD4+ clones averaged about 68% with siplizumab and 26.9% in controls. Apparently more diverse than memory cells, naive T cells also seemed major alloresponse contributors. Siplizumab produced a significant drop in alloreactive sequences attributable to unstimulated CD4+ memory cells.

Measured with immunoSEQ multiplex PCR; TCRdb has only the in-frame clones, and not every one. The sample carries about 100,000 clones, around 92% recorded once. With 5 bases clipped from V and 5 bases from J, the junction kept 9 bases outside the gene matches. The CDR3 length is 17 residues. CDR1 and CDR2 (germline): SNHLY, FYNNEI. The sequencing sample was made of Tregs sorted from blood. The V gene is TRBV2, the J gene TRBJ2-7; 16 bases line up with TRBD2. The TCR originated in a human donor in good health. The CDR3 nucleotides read TGTGCCAGCAGTTACGGGACTAGCGGGAGGGCCATGAACGAGCAGTACTTC. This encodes CASSYGTSGRAMNEQYF.